These 32 T cell receptor beta chains came from one sample sequenced in a study of immune heterogeneity within non-small cell lung tumors. Using 32 V and 13 J primers, multiplex PCR amplified TCR beta CDR3. MiXCR, run by TCRdb on the multiplex PCR reads, gives a single entry per CDR3 protein. Of approximately 12,000 distinct CDR3 sequences in the sample, 22% were seen once. Template material for each sample was 550 to 700 ng of bulk tumor genomic DNA. During surgery, each primary tumor gave multiple biopsies spaced as far apart as possible. Untreated, newly diagnosed non-small cell lung cancer patients underwent curative surgery. The sample was lung tumor tissue. The receptors derive from a man in his sixties with non-small cell lung cancer.

Relative to its sample, this clonotype is medium-sized (0.01 to 0.1%). The rearrangement joins TRBV11-2 to TRBJ1-2; TRBD1 might be the D (5 bases). CDR3 length equals 13 residues. Germline loops: CDR1 SGHAT, CDR2 FQNNGV. Trimming cost V 3 bases and J 8 bases, with 13 bases left between them. The CDR3 loop is CASSLTALEGYTF. DNA for the CDR3: TGTGCCAGCAGCTTGACAGCGTTAGAAGGCTACACCTTC. The whole variable domain, filled in from reference TRBV11-2 and TRBJ1-2, reads EAGVAQSPRYKIIEKRQSVAFWCNPISGHATLYWYQQILGQGPKLLIQFQNNGVVDDSQLPKDRFSAERLKGVDSTLKIQPAKLEDSAVYLCASSLTALEGYTFGSGTRLTVV.

The chain couples TRBV6-1 to TRBJ1-1; D gene uncertain. The V end lost 5 bases, the J end lost 3 bases, and 16 bases lay between the germline ends. Germline CDR1 MNHNS, CDR2 SASEGT. This CDR3 has 15 residues. CDR3 coding DNA: TGTGCCAGCAGTTCCCAGGCCTCGAGGGACACTGAAGCTTTCTTT. Protein product: CASSSQASRDTEAFF.

The chain joins TRBV29-1 to TRBJ1-1; D gene unclear. CDR3 size: 12 residues. The germline V gene encodes CDR1 SQVTM and CDR2 ANQGSEA. V was trimmed by 0 bases and J by 11 bases, leaving 13 bases between them. CDR3 coding DNA: TGCAGCGTTGAAGAGAGCGGGCAGCGGGCTTTCTTT. Translation: CSVEESGQRAFF.

The chain couples TRBV30 to TRBJ1-1; D gene unclear. V was shortened by 8 bases and J by 11 bases, with 21 bases between the two germline ends. The CDR3 runs 12 residues. Germline CDR1 GTSNPN, CDR2 SVGIG (reference sequence). Here the CDR3 DNA reads TGTGCCGTAAAAAGAGCCTCAGTCCGCGCTTTCTTT. Amino acid sequence: CAVKRASVRAFF.

This clonotype is medium-sized within its sample. The chain employs TRBV5-1 and TRBJ1-2, with a weak D call TRBD1 (6 bases). CDR1 is SGHRS and CDR2 is YFSETQ in the germline V gene. V shed 5 bases and J shed 5 bases, with 13 bases lying between them. This CDR3 is built from 13 residues. The CDR3 nucleotides are TGCGCCAGCAGATCCGGTACAGGGTATGGCTACACCTTC. Translation gives CASRSGTGYGYTF.

V is TRBV5-1 and J is TRBJ2-3; 7 bases line up with TRBD1. J was trimmed by 1 base and V by 8 bases; bases with no gene match: 13. Germline assignment: CDR1 SGHRS and CDR2 YFSETQ. The CDR3 loop spans 16 amino acids. The CDR3 here is CARSPRQGGGTDTQYF. Here the CDR3 DNA reads TGCGCCAGAAGCCCGCGACAGGGTGGGGGCACAGATACGCAGTATTTT.

A remark on this clonotype: This could be a read error, since a much larger clone is one nucleotide away. The chain recombines TRBV24-1 with TRBJ2-3; D unresolved. Germline values: CDR1 KGHDR, CDR2 SFDVKD. The CDR3 is made up of 15 amino acids. CDR3 sequence: CTTSDRRGGTDTQYF. In DNA form, the CDR3 reads TGTACCACCAGTGATAGGCGAGGAGGCACAGATACGCAGTATTTT.

This clonotype was seen repeatedly, ten times or more. This chain links TRBV27 with TRBJ2-3; 10 bases line up with TRBD2. The CDR3 sequence is 19 residues long. Germline V gene data show CDR1 as MNHEY and CDR2 as SMNVEV (reference sequence). V lost 5 bases, J lost 4 bases, and 18 bases stayed unmatched. CDR3 protein: CASSAMGPSGSRRADTQYF. The DNA of the CDR3 is TGTGCCAGCAGTGCCATGGGCCCTAGCGGGAGCCGCCGTGCAGATACGCAGTATTTT.

The chain couples TRBV6-1 to TRBJ1-1; D gene ambiguous. The V end was cut by 6 bases, the J end by 5 bases, with 7 bases between. Looked up from germline, CDR1 is MNHNS and CDR2 is SASEGT. The CDR3 extends over 11 amino acids. Here the CDR3 DNA reads TGTGCCAGCAGACTGCGGACTGAAGCTTTCTTT. This encodes CASRLRTEAFF.

A few counts support this clonotype. One base away lies a much larger clone, so this may be a sequencing read error. The V and J genes are TRBV5-1 and TRBJ2-7; perhaps TRBD1 as D (6 bases). The CDR3 runs 15 residues. CDR1 and CDR2 from the germline V gene are SGHRS and YFSETQ. The CDR3 protein is CANSRLRGDSYEQYF. The CDR3 DNA sequence: TGCGCCAACAGCCGGCTCAGGGGCGATTCCTACGAGCAGTACTTC. Based on the CDR3 plus reference TRBV5-1 and TRBJ2-7, the full variable domain is KAGVTQTPRYLIKTRGQQVTLSCSPISGHRSVSWYQQTPGQGLQFLFEYFSETQRNKGNFPGRFSGRQFSNSRSEMNVSTLELGDSALYLCANSRLRGDSYEQYFGPGTRLTVT.

This clonotype was seen a few times. CDR3 sequence (DNA): TGTGCCAGCAGCGCCTCATTTGGCGGGATCACAGATACGCAGTATTTT. It is translated as CASSASFGGITDTQYF. This chain connects TRBV9 to TRBJ2-3, with D possibly matching TRBD2 (6 bases). This CDR3 is built from 16 residues. The V end lost 3 bases, the J end lost 2 bases, and 16 bases lay between the germline ends. Germline lookup yields CDR1 SGDLS and CDR2 YYNGEE.

This clonotype rates as medium-sized (0.01 to 0.1%). The CDR3 spells CATSAGVSEQYF. Here the CDR3 DNA reads TGTGCCACCAGTGCTGGTGTCTCCGAGCAGTACTTC. The chain carries TRBV24-1 and TRBJ2-7; D not resolved. The CDR3 totals 12 residues. Germline lookup yields CDR1 KGHDR and CDR2 SFDVKD. V shed 5 bases and J shed 6 bases, with 10 bases lying between them.

V and J are TRBV5-1 and TRBJ2-2; 7 bases line up with TRBD2. Germline V gene sequence: CDR1 SGHRS, CDR2 YFSETQ. This CDR3 has 17 residues. V was pared by 0 bases and J by 6 bases, with 11 bases of the junction left unmatched. The CDR3 region has the DNA TGCGCCAGCAGCTTGGGCTCGACTAGCCGACGAGCCGGGGAGCTGTTTTTT. Amino acid sequence: CASSLGSTSRRAGELFF. Full variable domain (outside the CDR3, taken from reference TRBV5-1 and TRBJ2-2): KAGVTQTPRYLIKTRGQQVTLSCSPISGHRSVSWYQQTPGQGLQFLFEYFSETQRNKGNFPGRFSGRQFSNSRSEMNVSTLELGDSALYLCASSLGSTSRRAGELFFGEGSRLTVL.

This clonotype was picked up a small number of times. A junction end diverges from the germline sequence, so it may reflect a read error. The chain combines TRBV12-3 or TRBV12-4 with TRBJ2-7; D may be TRBD2 (5 bases). This CDR3 comprises 14 residues. CDR3 bases: TGTGCCAGCAGTTTGAGGGCGCTCTCCTACGAGCAGCACTTC. Encoded protein: CASSLRALSYEQHF.

This clonotype was counted once. This chain uses TRBV7-6 with TRBJ2-7; TRBD2 matches 7 bases. CDR3 length: 14 residues. V shed 6 bases, J shed 0 bases, and the junction held 5 bases outside the gene matches. CDR1 and CDR2 (germline): SGHVS, FNYEAQ. CDR3 amino acids: CASRPSGSSYEQYF. CDR3 coding DNA: TGTGCCAGCAGACCTAGCGGAAGCTCCTACGAGCAGTACTTC.

Ten or more counts support this clonotype. In DNA, the CDR3 is TGCAGTGCTAGAGAAATAGGCTACGAGCAGTACTTC. Encoded protein: CSAREIGYEQYF. V gene TRBV20-1 combines with J gene TRBJ2-7, with D unresolved. CDR1 and CDR2 from the germline V gene are DFQATT and SNEGSKA (reference sequence). V lost 0 bases and J 3 bases, leaving 6 bases between the germline ends. This CDR3 comprises 12 residues.

This clonotype was counted only a few times. The chain employs TRBV5-1 and TRBJ2-1; the D call may be TRBD1 or TRBD2 (5 bases each). V gave up 0 bases and J gave up 2 bases, with 9 bases separating them. The germline V gene encodes CDR1 SGHRS and CDR2 YFSETQ. This CDR3 spans 15 amino acids. CDR3 region: CASSLAGTPYNEQFF. The CDR3 nucleotides read TGCGCCAGCAGCTTGGCGGGGACCCCCTACAATGAGCAGTTCTTC.

The CDR3: CASSQDGTAGRSGPQHF. CDR3 DNA sequence: TGTGCCAGCAGCCAAGATGGGACGGCCGGGAGATCTGGGCCCCAGCATTTT. V usage is TRBV4-2 and J usage is TRBJ1-5; D is possibly TRBD1 (5 bases). V shed 0 bases and J shed 9 bases, with 21 bases lying between them. CDR3 length equals 17 residues. Germline CDR1 reads LGHNA; CDR2 reads YNFKEQ.

V usage is TRBV30 and J usage is TRBJ2-3, with D tentatively TRBD1 (6 bases). The DNA matches TRBJ2-1 better at its end, which makes the J call doubtful. Germline-derived CDR1 and CDR2 are GTSNPN and SVGIG (reference sequence). There are 14 residues in the CDR3. The chain's CDR3 is CAWSESGDNGEQFF. The CDR3 nucleotides are TGTGCCTGGAGTGAATCAGGGGATAATGGTGAGCAGTTCTTC.

V is TRBV9 and J is TRBJ2-3, with 11 nucleotides matching TRBD2. The CDR3 extends over 15 amino acids. Germline CDR1 SGDLS, CDR2 YYNGEE. V lost 3 bases and J lost 0; bases outside the gene matches: 0. The DNA of the CDR3 is TGTGCCAGCAGCGCTAGCGGGGGGAGCACAGATACGCAGTATTTT. Protein sequence: CASSASGGSTDTQYF.

This clonotype has a handful of counts. The chain couples TRBV9 to TRBJ1-3, with no clear D. Germline values: CDR1 SGDLS, CDR2 YYNGEE. Trimming pared 0 bases from V and 4 bases from J, leaving 5 bases between. The CDR3 totals 13 residues. The DNA for the CDR3 is TGTGCCAGCAGCGTAGGGCAAGGAAACACCATATATTTT. Protein product: CASSVGQGNTIYF.

This clonotype is judged medium-sized. The chain is built from TRBV12-3 or TRBV12-4 and TRBJ1-1, with 8 bases that match TRBD1. V gave up 1 base and J gave up 7 bases; unmatched junction bases: 5. The CDR3 loop spans 14 amino acids. The CDR3 DNA reads TGTGCCAGCAGTTTAGGACAGGGGTCCATTGAAGCTTTCTTT. It yields the protein CASSLGQGSIEAFF.

The chain has TRBV19 and TRBJ1-1; D is ambiguous. The CDR3 extends over 13 amino acids. V lost 9 bases and J 1 base, leaving 12 bases between the germline ends. The germline CDR1 and CDR2 sequences are LNHDA and SQIVND (reference sequence). In DNA, the CDR3 is TGTGCCAGCTTGTGGGCCGCGAACACTGAAGCTTTCTTT. It codes for CASLWAANTEAFF.

The sample holds a few counts of this clonotype. This may be a read error: a much more frequent sequence differs by one nucleotide. The genes are TRBV25-1 and TRBJ2-1, with TRBD2 identical over 9 bases. Germline assignment: CDR1 MGHDK and CDR2 SYGVNS. This CDR3 spans 15 amino acids. For the CDR3, the DNA is TGTGCCATCAGTGAATTTAGCGGGAGTTACAATGAGCAGTTCTTC. This translates into CAISEFSGSYNEQFF.

Remarks on this clonotype: A much larger clone differs by one base, so this may be a read error. The chain joins TRBV12-3 or TRBV12-4 to TRBJ1-3, with 8 bases fitting TRBD1. This CDR3 is 15 amino acids long. The CDR3 bases are TGTGCCATCAGTTTCATGACAGGGGCTGGAAACACCATATATTTT. Its translation: CAISFMTGAGNTIYF.

The rearrangement joins TRBV12-5 to TRBJ2-1, with D unresolved. Trimming pared 6 bases from V and 6 bases from J, leaving 3 bases between. Germline-derived CDR1 and CDR2 are LGHNT and FRNRAP. The CDR3 is 10 amino acids. CDR3 sequence reads: CASGINEQFF. The CDR3 nucleotides read TGTGCTAGTGGCATCAATGAGCAGTTCTTC. The complete variable domain, with remaining parts taken from reference TRBV12-5 and TRBJ2-1, reads DARVTQTPRHKVTEMGQEVTMRCQPILGHNTVFWYRQTMMQGLELLAYFRNRAPLDDSGMPKDRFSAEMPDATLATLKIQPSEPRDSAVYFCASGINEQFFGPGTRLTVL.

By proportion, this clonotype is medium-sized. The V gene is TRBV4-2, the J gene TRBJ2-7; 9 nucleotides align to TRBD2. CDR1 and CDR2 (germline): LGHNA, YNFKEQ. CDR3 size: 16 residues. With V trimmed by 2 bases and J by 1 base, 6 bases remained unmatched. Written as DNA, the CDR3 is TGTGCCAGCAGCCAAAGTCTAGCGGGACCATCCTACGAGCAGTACTTC. This encodes CASSQSLAGPSYEQYF.

The chain carries TRBV9 and TRBJ1-3; TRBD1 agrees at 9 bases. Germline CDR1 SGDLS, CDR2 YYNGEE. The CDR3 contains 14 residues. The V segment lost 4 bases and the J segment 8 bases; nucleotides outside the gene matches: 7. CDR3 protein: CASSSPGQGDTIYF. For the CDR3, the DNA is TGTGCCAGCAGCTCTCCGGGACAGGGTGACACCATATATTTT.

The chain is built from TRBV5-1 and TRBJ1-1; D unclear. V lost 1 base and J 6 bases, leaving 7 bases between the germline ends. Looked up from germline, CDR1 is SGHRS and CDR2 is YFSETQ. The CDR3 loop spans 12 amino acids. This CDR3 is CASSLLGPEAFF. CDR3 in DNA: TGCGCCAGCAGCTTGTTAGGGCCTGAAGCTTTCTTT.

At least ten counts were recorded for this clonotype. The chain recombines TRBV9 with TRBJ1-6; D unclear. The CDR3 extends over 14 amino acids. CDR1 SGDLS and CDR2 YYNGEE come from the germline V gene. V dropped 0 bases and J dropped 7 bases, with 8 bases sitting between them. The CDR3 sequence is CASSVVVGNSPLHF. Written as DNA, the CDR3 is TGTGCCAGCAGCGTAGTTGTGGGGAATTCACCCCTCCACTTT. Supplemented by reference TRBV9 and TRBJ1-6, the full variable domain reads DSGVTQTPKHLITATGQRVTLRCSPRSGDLSVYWYQQSLDQGLQFLIQYYNGEERAKGNILERFSAQQFPDLHSELNLSSLELGDSALYFCASSVVVGNSPLHFGNGTRLTVT.

This clonotype was picked up a small number of times. This chain uses TRBV7-9 with TRBJ2-7; either TRBD1 or TRBD2 may fit D (6 bases each). V was pared by 3 bases and J by 7 bases, with 13 bases between. This CDR3 has 13 residues. CDR1 and CDR2 (germline): SEHNR, FQNEAQ (reference sequence). CDR3 region: CASSLVRGGEQYF. CDR3 nucleotide sequence: TGTGCCAGCAGCTTGGTCAGGGGAGGAGAGCAGTACTTC.

About this clonotype itself: The CDR3 does not close with the conserved phenylalanine or tryptophan, likely indicating a read error. The DNA is omitted, as the CDR3 cannot be located on it reliably, and the CDR3 follows TCRdb's listing. This chain joins TRBV4-1 and TRBJ2-3; TRBD2, the table's D call, lacks a check against the DNA. Including both end residues, the CDR3 is 22 amino acids long. From germline, CDR1 is MGHRA and CDR2 YSYEKL. The CDR3 loop is CASSQEATTSGRAGSYEQYFGP.